Below, one T cell receptor beta chain is given with its context. Its cognate antigen is unknown. The immunoSEQ assay was v3.0, run at survey level. The repertoire was sequenced with immunoSEQ multiplex PCR; TCRdb's copy has only in-frame clones and lacks some. This table holds fewer than 25,000 clones, approximately 84% found once. These data originate in a study of long-term antiretroviral therapy in people with HIV. Every donor contributed at least one pre-ART and at least two post-ART PBMC samples. Clinicians in the United States treated all participants with HIV. Findings and limits, study-wide: Whichever time point was examined, clones expanded before ART dominated the repertoire. Among HIV repertoires, CDR3 length ranges were narrower than those of controls.

This sequence originates from a man aged 25-40 years with HIV. Sequenced material: unsorted PBMCs, taken 5.9 years after starting antiretroviral therapy.

The CDR3 coding sequence is TGCGCCAGCAGCCTGGCAGGGCCGGACTCCTACAATGAGCAGTTCTTC. It is translated as CASSLAGPDSYNEQFF. V usage is TRBV5-1 and J usage is TRBJ2-1; tentatively, D is TRBD1 (5 bases). Germline CDR1 is SGHRS and CDR2 is YFSETQ. This CDR3 is built from 16 residues. V shed 4 bases and J shed 0 bases, with 14 bases lying between them.